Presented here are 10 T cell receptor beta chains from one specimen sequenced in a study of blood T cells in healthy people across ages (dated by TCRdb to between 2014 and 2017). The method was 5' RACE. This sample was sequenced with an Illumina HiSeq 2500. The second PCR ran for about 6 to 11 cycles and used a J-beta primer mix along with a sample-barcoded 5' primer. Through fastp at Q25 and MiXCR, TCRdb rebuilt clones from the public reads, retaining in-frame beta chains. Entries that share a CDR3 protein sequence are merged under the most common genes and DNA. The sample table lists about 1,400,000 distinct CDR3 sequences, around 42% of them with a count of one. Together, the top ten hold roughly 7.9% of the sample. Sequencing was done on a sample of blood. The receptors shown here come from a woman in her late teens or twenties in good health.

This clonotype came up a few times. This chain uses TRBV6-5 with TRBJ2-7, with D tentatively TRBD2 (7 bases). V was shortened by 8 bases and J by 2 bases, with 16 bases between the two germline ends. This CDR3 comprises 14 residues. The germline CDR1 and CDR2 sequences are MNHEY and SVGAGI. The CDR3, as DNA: TGTGCCAGCTCCTGGAGGGGGGGACCCTACGAGCAGTACTTC. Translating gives CASSWRGGPYEQYF.

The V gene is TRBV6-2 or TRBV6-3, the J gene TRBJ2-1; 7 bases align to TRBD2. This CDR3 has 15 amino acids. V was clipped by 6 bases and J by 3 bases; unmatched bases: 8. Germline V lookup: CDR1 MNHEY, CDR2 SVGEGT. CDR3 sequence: CASRNIGGFYNEQFF. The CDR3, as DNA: TGTGCCAGCAGAAATATCGGGGGGTTCTACAATGAGCAGTTCTTC.

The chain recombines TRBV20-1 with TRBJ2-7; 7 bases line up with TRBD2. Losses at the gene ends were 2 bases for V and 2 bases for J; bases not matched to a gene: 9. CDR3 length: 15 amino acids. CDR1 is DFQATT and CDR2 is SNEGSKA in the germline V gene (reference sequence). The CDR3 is CSARTLGGGTYEQYF. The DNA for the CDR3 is TGCAGTGCTAGAACCCTTGGCGGGGGAACCTACGAGCAGTACTTC.

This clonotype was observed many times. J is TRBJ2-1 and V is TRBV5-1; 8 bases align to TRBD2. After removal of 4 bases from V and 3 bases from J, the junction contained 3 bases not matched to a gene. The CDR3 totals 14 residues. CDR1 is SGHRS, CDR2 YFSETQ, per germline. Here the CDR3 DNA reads TGCGCCAGCAGCGGGGGGACTAGCTACAATGAGCAGTTCTTC. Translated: CASSGGTSYNEQFF.

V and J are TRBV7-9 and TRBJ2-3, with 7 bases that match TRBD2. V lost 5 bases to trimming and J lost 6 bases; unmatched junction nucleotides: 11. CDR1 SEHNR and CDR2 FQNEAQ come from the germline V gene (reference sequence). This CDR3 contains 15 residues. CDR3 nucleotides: TGTGCCAGCAGCCGCCGGGACTATGATTTCGATACGCAGTATTTT. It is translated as CASSRRDYDFDTQYF.

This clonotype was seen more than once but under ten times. Written as DNA, the CDR3 is TGTGCCAGCAGCGCAATCAGGACCGGGACAGGGTATGAGCAGTTCTTC. As protein: CASSAIRTGTGYEQFF. The chain recombines TRBV7-9 with TRBJ2-1; the match to TRBD1 covers 9 bases. After removal of 5 bases from V and 8 bases from J, the junction contained 13 bases not matched to a gene. Germline V gene lookup returns CDR1 SEHNR and CDR2 FQNEAQ (reference sequence). The CDR3 runs to 16 residues.

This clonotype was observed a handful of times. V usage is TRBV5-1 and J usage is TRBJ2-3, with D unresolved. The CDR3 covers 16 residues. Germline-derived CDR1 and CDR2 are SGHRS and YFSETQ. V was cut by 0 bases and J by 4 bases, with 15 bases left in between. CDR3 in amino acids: CASSLALGPAPDTQYF. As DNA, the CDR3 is TGCGCCAGCAGCTTGGCCCTTGGACCAGCGCCAGATACGCAGTATTTT.

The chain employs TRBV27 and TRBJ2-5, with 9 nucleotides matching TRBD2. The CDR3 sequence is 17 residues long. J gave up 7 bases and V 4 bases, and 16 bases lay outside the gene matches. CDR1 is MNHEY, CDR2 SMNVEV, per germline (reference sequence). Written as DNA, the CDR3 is TGTGCCAGCAGTTCCTTCACGCTTAGCGGGAGTTTAACGACCCAGTACTTC. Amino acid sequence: CASSSFTLSGSLTTQYF.

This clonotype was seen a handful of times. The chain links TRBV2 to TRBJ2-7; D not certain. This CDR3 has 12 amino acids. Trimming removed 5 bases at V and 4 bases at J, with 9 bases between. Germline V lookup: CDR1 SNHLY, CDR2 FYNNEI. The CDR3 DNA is TGTGCCAGCAGTAACGGTGGGTACGAGCAGTACTTC. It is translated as CASSNGGYEQYF.

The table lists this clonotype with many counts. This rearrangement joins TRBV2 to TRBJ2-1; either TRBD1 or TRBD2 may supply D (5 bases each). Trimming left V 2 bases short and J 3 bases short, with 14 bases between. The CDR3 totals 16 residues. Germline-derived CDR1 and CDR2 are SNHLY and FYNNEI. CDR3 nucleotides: TGTGCCAGCAGTGAAAGGGACGCCCGTTTCTACAATGAGCAGTTCTTC. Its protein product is CASSERDARFYNEQFF.